This TCR beta chain was profiled in a study of blood T cell repertoires in COVID-19. Overall study context: The analysed material was cDNA or gDNA that came from T cells, B-cell-depleted T cells, or PBMCs.

Individuals drawn from about 26 US areas were about 18 to 100 years old. The CDR3 contains 14 residues. CDR1 and CDR2 from the germline V gene are ENHRY and SYGVKD. The trim removed 2 bases at V and 5 bases at J, leaving 1 base unmatched. Assay: immunoSEQ multiplex PCR; the TCRdb copy retains only in-frame clones and omits some. The table shows under 500,000 clones, with approximately 92% occurring only once. Sample: PBMCs or T cells enriched from blood (not recorded which). The TCR originated in a young man who had recovered from COVID-19. The chain combines TRBV10-3 with TRBJ2-2, with 8 bases matching TRBD2. CDR3 nucleotide sequence: TGTGCCATCAGTGAGAGCGGGGGAACCGGGGAGCTGTTTTTT. The encoded protein is CAISESGGTGELFF.